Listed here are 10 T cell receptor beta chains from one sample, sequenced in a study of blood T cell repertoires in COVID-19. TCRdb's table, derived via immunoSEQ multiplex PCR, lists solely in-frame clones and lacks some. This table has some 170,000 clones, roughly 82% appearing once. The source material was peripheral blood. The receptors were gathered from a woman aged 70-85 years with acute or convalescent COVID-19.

CDR3 nucleotides: TGTGCCAGCAGCGTTCGGGACAGGGGGACCGGGGAGCTGTTTTTT. This sequence encodes CASSVRDRGTGELFF. V and J are TRBV21-1 and TRBJ2-2; the table calls TRBD1, which could not be checked here. TRBV21-1 is reported as a pseudogene. The CDR3 is 15 residues long.

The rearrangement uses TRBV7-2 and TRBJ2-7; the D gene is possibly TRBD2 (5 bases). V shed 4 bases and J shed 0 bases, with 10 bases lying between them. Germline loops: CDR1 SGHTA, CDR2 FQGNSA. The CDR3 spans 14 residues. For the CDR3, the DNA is TGTGCCAGCAGCTCTAGAGGGCTCTCCTACGAGCAGTACTTC. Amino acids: CASSSRGLSYEQYF.

CDR3 bases: TGCGCCAGCAGCCTAGGGACAGACCCAGGAAACACCATATATTTT. Translating gives CASSLGTDPGNTIYF. V and J are TRBV5-1 and TRBJ1-3, with 7 positions matching TRBD1. V was pared by 4 bases and J by 4 bases, with 8 bases of the junction left unmatched. CDR3 length equals 15 residues. Per germline, CDR1 SGHRS and CDR2 YFSETQ.

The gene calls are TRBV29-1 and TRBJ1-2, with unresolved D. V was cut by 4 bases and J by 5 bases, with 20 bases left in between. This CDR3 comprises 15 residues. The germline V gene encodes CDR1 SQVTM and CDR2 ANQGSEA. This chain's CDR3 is CSVAGGFPLPYGYTF. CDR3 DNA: TGCAGCGTTGCTGGTGGATTCCCACTACCTTATGGCTACACCTTC.

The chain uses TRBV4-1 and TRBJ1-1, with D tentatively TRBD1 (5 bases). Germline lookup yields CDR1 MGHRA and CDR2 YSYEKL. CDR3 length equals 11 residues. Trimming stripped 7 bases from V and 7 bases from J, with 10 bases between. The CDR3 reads CASTGPVEAFF. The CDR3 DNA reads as TGCGCCAGCACAGGGCCAGTTGAAGCTTTCTTT.

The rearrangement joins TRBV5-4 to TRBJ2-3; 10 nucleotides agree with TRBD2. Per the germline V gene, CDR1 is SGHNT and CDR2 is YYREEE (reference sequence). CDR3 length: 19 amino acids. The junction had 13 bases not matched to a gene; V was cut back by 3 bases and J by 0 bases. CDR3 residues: CASSSGLAIPLLSTDTQYF. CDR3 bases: TGTGCCAGCAGCTCGGGACTAGCGATTCCCCTCTTGAGCACAGATACGCAGTATTTT.

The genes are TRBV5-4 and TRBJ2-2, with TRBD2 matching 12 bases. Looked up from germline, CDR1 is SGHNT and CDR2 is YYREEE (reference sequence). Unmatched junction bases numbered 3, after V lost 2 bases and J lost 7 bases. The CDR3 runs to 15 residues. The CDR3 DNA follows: TGTGCCAGCAGCTTCACTAGCGGGAGGATCGGGGAGCTGTTTTTT. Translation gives CASSFTSGRIGELFF.

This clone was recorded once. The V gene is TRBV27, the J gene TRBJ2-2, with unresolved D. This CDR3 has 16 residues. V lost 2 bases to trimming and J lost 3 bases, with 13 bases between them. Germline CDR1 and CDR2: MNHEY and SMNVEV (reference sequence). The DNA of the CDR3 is TGTGCCAGCAGTTTAGAAAGACCAGGCCACACCGGGGAGCTGTTTTTT. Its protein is CASSLERPGHTGELFF.

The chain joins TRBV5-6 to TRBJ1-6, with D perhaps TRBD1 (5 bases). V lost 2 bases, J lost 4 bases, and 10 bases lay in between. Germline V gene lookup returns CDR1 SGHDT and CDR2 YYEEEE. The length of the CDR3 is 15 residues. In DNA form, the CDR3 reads TGTGCCAGCAGCTTCCGACAGTTTTATAATTCACCCCTCCACTTT. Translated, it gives CASSFRQFYNSPLHF.

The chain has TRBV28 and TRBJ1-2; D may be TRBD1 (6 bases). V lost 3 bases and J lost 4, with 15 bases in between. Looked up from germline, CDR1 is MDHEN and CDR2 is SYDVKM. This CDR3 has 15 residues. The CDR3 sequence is CASSLGLRGLYGYTF. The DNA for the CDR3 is TGTGCCAGCAGTTTGGGTCTCAGGGGTCTCTATGGCTACACCTTC.